This entry describes one TCR beta chain. Its antigen is unknown. The data stem from a study of cytomegalovirus exposure and HLA in healthy donors. PCR employed 60 Vbeta and 13 Jbeta primers. Repertoires were generated with immunoSEQ multiplex PCR, while TCRdb's copy carries only in-frame clones and drops some. Of roughly 200,000 clones in the sample, less than 90% were seen once. Trimming took 0 bases from V and 1 from J, leaving 12 bases between them. This CDR3 region has 16 residues. Germline CDR1 reads SGHAT; CDR2 reads FQNNGV. Study observations and caveats: Later findings reportedly placed an Asian-associated ancestry cluster below the 666-donor mean for N-insertions.

The specimen was PBMCs. The rearrangement links TRBV11-2 to TRBJ1-1, with D possibly TRBD1 on 5 matching bases. The clonotype originates from a man in his fifties or sixties in good health and CMV-seronegative. The CDR3 nucleotides read TGTGCCAGCAGCTTAGAAGGGGCCAGGCAGAACACTGAAGCTTTCTTT. This sequence encodes CASSLEGARQNTEAFF.